These 19 T cell receptor beta chains were sequenced from one sample in a study of blood T cell repertoires in COVID-19. Only in-frame clones appear in the TCRdb table, and some are missing; sequencing was by immunoSEQ multiplex PCR. The repertoire holds about 200,000 clones, with about 82% as singletons. Sequencing input: peripheral blood. Receptor source: a woman of 80 years or more with acute or convalescent COVID-19.

This rearrangement joins TRBV5-5 to TRBJ2-2; D gene ambiguous. Trimming left V 0 bases short and J 0 bases short, with 6 bases between. Germline-derived CDR1 and CDR2 are SGHKS and YYEKEE (reference sequence). This CDR3 is built from 15 residues. The CDR3 sequence is CASSLGTANTGELFF. For the CDR3, the DNA is TGTGCCAGCAGCTTGGGCACAGCGAACACCGGGGAGCTGTTTTTT. The entire variable domain, with the rest obtained from reference TRBV5-5 and TRBJ2-2, is as follows: DAGVTQSPTHLIKTRGQQVTLRCSPISGHKSVSWYQQVLGQGPQFIFQYYEKEERGRGNFPDRFSARQFPNYSSELNVNALLLGDSALYLCASSLGTANTGELFFGEGSRLTVL.

This sequence joins TRBV6-6 and TRBJ2-7; the match to TRBD1 covers 9 bases. This CDR3 spans 14 amino acids. Germline CDR1 reads MNHNY; CDR2 reads SVGAGI (reference sequence). V shed 5 bases and J 6 bases; nucleotides not matched to a gene: 8. The CDR3 bases are TGTGCCAGCAGTCCCGGGACAGGGACCGGCGAGCAGTACTTC. Amino acid sequence: CASSPGTGTGEQYF.

The chain links TRBV5-6 to TRBJ1-6; 7 nucleotides line up with TRBD1. Germline V gene sequence: CDR1 SGHDT, CDR2 YYEEEE. This CDR3 region has 16 residues. The J segment lost 5 bases and the V segment lost 4 bases, leaving 9 bases of the junction unmatched. CDR3 bases: TGTGCCAGCAGCCAGTGGGGGACAGCAAATAATTCACCCCTCCACTTT. Translating it yields CASSQWGTANNSPLHF.

V and J are TRBV7-8 and TRBJ1-1, with D possibly being TRBD1 (5 bases). V was trimmed by 5 bases and J by 9 bases, leaving 19 bases between them. Per the germline V gene, CDR1 is SGHVS and CDR2 is FQNEAQ. The CDR3 has 14 residues. The chain's CDR3 is CASSPREGEGKAFF. The CDR3 DNA reads TGTGCCAGCAGCCCCCGGGAAGGGGAGGGGAAAGCTTTCTTT.

V gene TRBV7-2 combines with J gene TRBJ2-1; TRBD2 aligns across 8 bases. The CDR3 extends over 15 amino acids. V shed 5 bases, J shed 2 bases, and the junction held 5 bases outside the gene matches. Germline V lookup: CDR1 SGHTA, CDR2 FQGNSA. This CDR3 is CASSPERGPYNEQFF. DNA of the CDR3: TGTGCCAGCAGCCCTGAGCGGGGGCCCTACAATGAGCAGTTCTTC.

The rearrangement joins TRBV4-3 to TRBJ2-1; D perhaps matches TRBD1 (5 bases). The germline V gene encodes CDR1 LGHNA and CDR2 YSLEER. Trimming took 4 bases from V and 5 from J, leaving 12 bases between them. The CDR3 is 14 amino acids. The CDR3 region has the DNA TGCGCCAGCAGCCCCCTCATGGGGCACAATGAGCAGTTCTTC. Encoded protein: CASSPLMGHNEQFF.

In DNA, the CDR3 is TGTGCCAGCTCCTATACTAGCGGGGGACCCTACAATGAGCAGTTCTTC. This gives the protein CASSYTSGGPYNEQFF. The chain links TRBV18 to TRBJ2-1, with 11 bases lining up with TRBD2. Germline CDR1 reads KGHSH; CDR2 reads LQKENI. V gave up 6 bases and J gave up 2 bases; unmatched junction bases: 6. The CDR3 spans 16 residues.

The J gene is TRBJ2-7, the V gene TRBV3-1 (or the pseudogene TRBV3-2), with 11 nucleotides matching TRBD2. The trim removed 3 bases at V and 3 bases at J, leaving 13 bases unmatched. The germline V gene encodes CDR1 LGHDT and CDR2 YNNKEL (reference sequence). CDR3 length: 18 residues. CDR3 region: CASSHTMGVTSGNYEQYF. Here the CDR3 DNA reads TGTGCCAGCAGCCATACGATGGGCGTGACTAGCGGGAACTACGAGCAGTACTTC.

This chain links TRBV19 with TRBJ1-2; tentative D call: TRBD1 (6 bases). The CDR3 is 13 amino acids. Germline CDR1 reads LNHDA; CDR2 reads SQIVND (reference sequence). The V end was cut by 6 bases, the J end by 6 bases, with 14 bases between. This chain's CDR3 is CASSQLQGNGYTF. In DNA form, the CDR3 reads TGTGCCAGTAGCCAGCTCCAGGGGAATGGCTACACCTTC.

This chain uses TRBV20-1 with TRBJ2-7, with D possibly TRBD2 on 7 matching bases. The CDR3 runs to 11 residues. Germline CDR1 reads DFQATT; CDR2 reads SNEGSKA (reference sequence). The CDR3: CSGGWTVEQYF. CDR3 DNA sequence: TGCAGCGGGGGGTGGACAGTCGAGCAGTACTTC.

Comments on this clone: The same CDR3 arises from other DNA sequences in this sample as well. The V gene is TRBV30, the J gene TRBJ1-3, with D possibly matching TRBD1 (6 bases). The CDR3 has 14 amino acids. Germline V gene sequence: CDR1 GTSNPN, CDR2 SVGIG (reference sequence). V was trimmed by 0 bases and J by 1 base, leaving 7 bases between them. The CDR3 protein is CAWSVGGSGNTIYF. In DNA, the CDR3 is TGTGCCTGGAGTGTAGGGGGTTCTGGAAACACCATATATTTT. The full variable domain, its missing parts supplied by reference TRBV30 and TRBJ1-3, is SQTIHQWPATLVQPVGSPLSLECTVEGTSNPNLYWYRQAAGRGLQLLFYSVGIGQISSEVPQNLSASRPQDRQFILSSKKLLLSDSGFYLCAWSVGGSGNTIYFGEGSWLTVV.

The chain employs TRBV7-3 and TRBJ2-3; 7 bases are shared with TRBD1. The germline gives CDR1 SGHTA, CDR2 FQGTGA. V dropped 1 base and J dropped 1; count of bases not matched to a gene: 8. There are 17 residues in the CDR3. CDR3 nucleotide sequence: TGTGCCAGCAGCTTAAATTTAGGGGGCATCGGCACAGATACGCAGTATTTT. Protein: CASSLNLGGIGTDTQYF.

The chain's CDR3 is CASSQDHLARGQFF. The CDR3 DNA reads TGCGCCAGCAGCCAAGATCACCTGGCTAGGGGGCAGTTCTTC. The gene calls are TRBV4-3 and TRBJ2-1; possibly TRBD1 for D (5 bases). The CDR3 totals 14 residues. Germline lookup yields CDR1 LGHNA and CDR2 YSLEER. V shed 0 bases and J shed 12 bases, with 15 bases lying between them.

J is TRBJ1-4 and V is TRBV27; D is uncertain. From germline, CDR1 is MNHEY and CDR2 SMNVEV (reference sequence). The V gene lost 3 bases and the J gene lost 3 bases, with 8 bases spanning the gap. CDR3 size: 14 residues. CDR3: CASSLNGANEKLFF. CDR3 nucleotides: TGTGCCAGCAGTTTGAACGGTGCTAATGAAAAACTGTTTTTT.

This chain uses TRBV20-1 with TRBJ1-3, with D unclear. V was cut by 3 bases and J by 4 bases, with 19 bases left in between. CDR1 and CDR2 from the germline V gene are DFQATT and SNEGSKA (reference sequence). This CDR3 spans 16 amino acids. The CDR3, as DNA: TGCAGTGCTAGTATCGGTCCGAGAGTATCAGGAAACACCATATATTTT. Its protein product is CSASIGPRVSGNTIYF.

The chain combines TRBV29-1 with TRBJ1-2; 9 nucleotides line up with TRBD1. This CDR3 spans 14 amino acids. Trimming cost V 5 bases and J 7 bases; bases outside gene matches: 11. Germline values: CDR1 SQVTM, CDR2 ANQGSEA. For the CDR3, the DNA is TGCAGCGTTACCGGGACAGGGCTTGGTGGTGGCTACACCTTC. Translated, it gives CSVTGTGLGGGYTF.

This chain uses TRBV11-2 with TRBJ2-7; the match to TRBD2 covers 10 bases. After removal of 4 bases from V and 3 bases from J, the junction contained 9 bases not matched to a gene. Germline V gives CDR1 SGHAT, CDR2 FQNNGV. The CDR3 contains 16 residues. The CDR3 coding sequence is TGTGCCAGCAGCTCGGAACTAGCGGGGTTTGGCTACGAGCAGTACTTC. Encoded protein: CASSSELAGFGYEQYF.

This chain connects TRBV12-3 or TRBV12-4 to TRBJ1-6; D is perhaps TRBD1 (6 bases). The CDR3 loop spans 13 amino acids. V lost 4 bases, J lost 9 bases, and 10 bases lay in between. The CDR3 protein is CASSSYRVSPLHF. DNA of the CDR3: TGTGCCAGCAGTTCGTACAGGGTTTCACCCCTCCACTTT.

The J gene is TRBJ2-1, the V gene TRBV11-2; D ambiguous. Germline loops: CDR1 SGHAT, CDR2 FQNNGV. The V and J ends lost 0 bases and 0 bases respectively, with 6 bases between them. CDR3 size: 15 residues. CDR3 region: CASSLEWSSYNEQFF. The CDR3 DNA reads TGTGCCAGCAGCTTAGAATGGAGCTCCTACAATGAGCAGTTCTTC.